A selection of T cell receptor beta chains follows, all from one sample in a study of blood T cell repertoires in COVID-19. Clones were read by immunoSEQ multiplex PCR, and TCRdb kept only the in-frame ones, dropping some. Of 250,000 to 350,000 clones listed, around 86% are singletons. Sample: peripheral blood. These receptors originate from a woman between 40 and 50 years old who had recovered from COVID-19. Both conserved end residues are part of each CDR3. Each record gives: V gene, CDR3 length, J gene, CDR3 protein.

V: TRBV10-3
length: 15
J: TRBJ2-1
CDR3: CAISVAGSSYNEQFF

V: TRBV7-3
length: 16
J: TRBJ2-1
CDR3: CASSSTGLAGGNEQFF

V: TRBV7-2
length: 15
J: TRBJ2-7
CDR3: CASSLGLAEIYEQYF

V: TRBV6-4
length: 13
J: TRBJ1-2
CDR3: CASSEGRNYGYTF

V: TRBV7-8
length: 15
J: TRBJ2-5
CDR3: CASRPSGQGAETQYF

V: TRBV24-1
length: 15
J: TRBJ2-3
CDR3: CATSDGQDYTDTQYF

V: TRBV7-2
length: 15
J: TRBJ1-1
CDR3: CASTRTGGLNTEAFF

V: TRBV29-1
length: 12
J: TRBJ2-7
CDR3: CSVSTGTYEQYF

V: TRBV7-3
length: 17
J: TRBJ1-1
CDR3: CASSLTGGLKMNTEAFF

V: TRBV30
length: 13
J: TRBJ2-3
CDR3: CAWSVQGEDTQYF

V: TRBV25-1
length: 12
J: TRBJ2-5
CDR3: CASSGGGETQYF

V: TRBV27
length: 15
J: TRBJ1-6
CDR3: CASSLAVGLNSPLHF

V: TRBV2
length: 15
J: TRBJ1-1
CDR3: CASSPGDLAVTEAFF

V: TRBV10-3
length: 12
J: TRBJ1-1
CDR3: CASIGATGEAFF

V: TRBV7-2
length: 18
J: TRBJ2-3
CDR3: CASSLARASGGSTDTQYF

V: TRBV24-1
length: 13
J: TRBJ1-2
CDR3: CATSAGGMRGYTF